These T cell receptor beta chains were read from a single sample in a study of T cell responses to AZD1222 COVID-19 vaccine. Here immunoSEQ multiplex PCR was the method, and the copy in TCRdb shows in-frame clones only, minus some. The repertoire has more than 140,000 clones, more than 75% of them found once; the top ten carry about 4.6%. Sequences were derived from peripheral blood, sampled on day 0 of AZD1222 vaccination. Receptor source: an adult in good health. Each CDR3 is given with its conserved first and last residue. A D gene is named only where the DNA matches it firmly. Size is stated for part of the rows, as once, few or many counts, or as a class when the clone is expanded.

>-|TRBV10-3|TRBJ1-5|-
CAISESGYQPQHF
TGTGCCATCAGTGAGTCTGGGTATCAGCCCCAGCATTTT
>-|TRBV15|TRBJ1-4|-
CATSRDQQFNEKLFF
TGTGCCACCAGCAGAGATCAACAGTTTAATGAAAAACTGTTTTTT
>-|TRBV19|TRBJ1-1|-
CASSTQVNTEAFF
TGTGCCAGTAGCACACAGGTGAACACTGAAGCTTTCTTT
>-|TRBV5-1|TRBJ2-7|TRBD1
CASSLWDRAYEQYF
TGCGCCAGCAGCTTGTGGGACAGAGCCTACGAGCAGTACTTC
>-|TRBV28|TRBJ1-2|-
CASSSLVGYTF
TGTGCCAGCAGTTCCCTTGTCGGCTACACCTTC
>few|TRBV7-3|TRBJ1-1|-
CASSPSPGARGTEAFF
TGTGCCAGCAGCCCGTCCCCGGGGGCTCGCGGCACTGAAGCTTTCTTT
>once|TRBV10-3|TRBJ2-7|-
CAISDNSGSYEQYF
TGTGCCATCAGTGATAATAGCGGTTCCTACGAGCAGTACTTC
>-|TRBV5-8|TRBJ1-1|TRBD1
CASSLLGQMNTEAFF
TGTGCCAGCAGTTTGCTGGGACAGATGAACACTGAAGCTTTCTTT
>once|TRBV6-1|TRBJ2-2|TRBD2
CASSGRSDWLAGKTGELFF
TGTGCCAGCAGTGGGAGATCGGATTGGCTAGCGGGAAAGACCGGGGAGCTGTTTTTT
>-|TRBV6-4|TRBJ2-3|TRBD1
CASSDEGQGTQYF
TGTGCCAGCAGTGACGAGGGACAGGGTACGCAGTATTTT
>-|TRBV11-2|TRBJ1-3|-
CAILGGSGNTIYF
TGTGCCATCCTGGGCGGATCTGGAAACACCATATATTTT
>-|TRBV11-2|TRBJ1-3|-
CASSQGPYSGNTIYF
TGTGCCAGCAGCCAGGGACCATACTCTGGAAACACCATATATTTT
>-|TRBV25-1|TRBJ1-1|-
CASSGRGFQNTEAFF
TGTGCCAGCAGTGGACGGGGGTTTCAGAACACTGAAGCTTTCTTT
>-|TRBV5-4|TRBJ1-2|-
CASSLLGSNYGYTF
TGTGCCAGCAGCTTGTTGGGAAGTAACTATGGCTACACCTTC
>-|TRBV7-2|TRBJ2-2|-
CASSFGRRGAGELFF
TGTGCCAGCAGCTTTGGCAGGCGGGGAGCCGGGGAGCTGTTTTTT
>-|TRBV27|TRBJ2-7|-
CASSPEGGFSYEQYF
TGTGCCAGCAGTCCGGAAGGGGGTTTCTCCTACGAGCAGTACTTC
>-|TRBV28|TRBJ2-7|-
CASSGRLRFDFGYEQYF
TGTGCCAGCAGTGGGCGCCTTAGGTTTGATTTTGGGTACGAGCAGTACTTC
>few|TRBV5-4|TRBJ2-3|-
CASPSGLEADTQYF
TGTGCCAGCCCTAGTGGACTCGAGGCAGATACGCAGTATTTT
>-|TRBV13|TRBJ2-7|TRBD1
CASSLEGTGTYEQYF
TGTGCCAGCAGCTTAGAGGGGACAGGGACCTACGAGCAGTACTTC
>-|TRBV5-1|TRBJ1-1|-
CASSLRAGVGDTEAFF
TGCGCCAGCAGCTTGAGAGCAGGGGTTGGTGACACTGAAGCTTTCTTT
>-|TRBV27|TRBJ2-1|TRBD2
CASSYRGSPYNEQFF
TGTGCCAGCAGTTATCGCGGGAGTCCCTACAATGAGCAGTTCTTC
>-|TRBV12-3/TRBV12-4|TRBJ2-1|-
CASSFGVAEAFF
TGTGCCAGCAGTTTTGGTGTCGCAGAGGCGTTCTTC
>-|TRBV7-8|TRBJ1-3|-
CATADSNGNTIYF
TGTGCCACCGCGGATAGCAATGGAAACACCATATATTTT
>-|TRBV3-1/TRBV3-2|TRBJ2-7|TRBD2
CASSPGLAASYEQYF
TGTGCCAGCAGCCCCGGACTAGCGGCTTCCTACGAGCAGTACTTC
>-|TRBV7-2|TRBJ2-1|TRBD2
CASSPTSGRPYNEQFF
TGTGCCAGCAGCCCGACTAGCGGGAGGCCTTACAATGAGCAGTTCTTC
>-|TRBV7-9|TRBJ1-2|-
CASSFTSERNYGYTF
TGTGCCAGCAGCTTTACCTCGGAGAGAAACTATGGCTACACCTTC
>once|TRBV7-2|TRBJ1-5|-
CASSLEPGNQPQHF
TGTGCCAGCAGCCTAGAACCGGGCAATCAGCCCCAGCATTTT
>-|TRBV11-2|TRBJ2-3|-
CASSLAVATDTQYF
TGTGCCAGCAGCTTGGCGGTTGCTACAGATACGCAGTATTTT
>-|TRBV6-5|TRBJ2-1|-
CASSYPWTFSYNEQFF
TGTGCCAGCAGTTACCCCTGGACGTTCTCCTACAATGAGCAGTTCTTC
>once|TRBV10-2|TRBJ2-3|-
CASSDQGSDTQYF
TGCGCCAGCAGTGATCAGGGCTCAGATACGCAGTATTTT
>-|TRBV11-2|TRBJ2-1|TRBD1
CASRPTGVGSYNEQFF
TGTGCCAGCAGACCTACAGGGGTAGGGTCCTACAATGAGCAGTTCTTC
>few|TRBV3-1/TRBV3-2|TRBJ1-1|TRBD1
CACTGGAEAFF
TGTGCCTGCACAGGGGGCGCTGAAGCTTTCTTT
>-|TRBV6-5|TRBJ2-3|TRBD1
CASNSRTGRTDTQYF
TGTGCCAGCAATTCGAGGACAGGGCGCACAGATACGCAGTATTTT
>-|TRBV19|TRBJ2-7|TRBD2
CASSMSSGSIEQYF
TGTGCCAGTAGTATGAGCAGCGGGAGTATCGAGCAGTACTTC
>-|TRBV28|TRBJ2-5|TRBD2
CASSLVGGTETQYF
TGTGCCAGCAGTCTGGTGGGGGGGACAGAGACCCAGTACTTC
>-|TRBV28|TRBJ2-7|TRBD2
CASIPSGTSGRVSYEQYF
TGTGCCAGCATCCCTTCGGGGACTAGCGGGAGGGTCTCCTACGAGCAGTACTTC
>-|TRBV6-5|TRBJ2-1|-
CASSPPPYNEQFF
TGTGCCAGCAGCCCCCCGCCTTACAATGAGCAGTTCTTC
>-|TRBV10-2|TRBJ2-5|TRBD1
CASSGDRSKETQYF
TGCGCCAGCAGCGGGGACAGGTCCAAAGAGACCCAGTACTTC
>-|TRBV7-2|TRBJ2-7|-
CASSLGRSSYEQYF
TGTGCCAGCAGCTTAGGTCGATCTTCCTACGAGCAGTACTTC
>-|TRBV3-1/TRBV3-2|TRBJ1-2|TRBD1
CASSQADRGFDGYTF
TGTGCCAGCAGCCAAGCCGACAGGGGATTCGATGGCTACACCTTC
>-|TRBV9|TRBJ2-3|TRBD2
CASSVAGASGLHSTDTQYF
TGTGCCAGCAGCGTAGCTGGCGCTAGCGGCCTCCATTCCACAGATACGCAGTATTTT